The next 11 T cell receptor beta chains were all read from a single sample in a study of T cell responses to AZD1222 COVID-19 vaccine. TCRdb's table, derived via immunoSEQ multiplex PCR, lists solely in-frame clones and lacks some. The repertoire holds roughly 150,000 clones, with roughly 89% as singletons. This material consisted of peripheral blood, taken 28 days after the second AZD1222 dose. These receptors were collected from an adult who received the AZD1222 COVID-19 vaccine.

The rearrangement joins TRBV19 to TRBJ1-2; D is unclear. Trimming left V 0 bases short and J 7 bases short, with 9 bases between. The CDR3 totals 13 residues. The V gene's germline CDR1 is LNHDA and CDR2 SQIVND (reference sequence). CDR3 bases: TGTGCCAGTAGTATAGACTTTTGGGGTGGCTACACCTTC. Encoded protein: CASSIDFWGGYTF.

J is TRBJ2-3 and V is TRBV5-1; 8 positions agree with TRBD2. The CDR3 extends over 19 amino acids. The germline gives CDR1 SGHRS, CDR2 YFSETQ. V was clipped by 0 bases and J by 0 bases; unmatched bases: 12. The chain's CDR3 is CASSLAVSGGKSSTDTQYF. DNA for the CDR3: TGCGCCAGCAGCTTGGCCGTCAGCGGGGGAAAATCTAGCACAGATACGCAGTATTTT.

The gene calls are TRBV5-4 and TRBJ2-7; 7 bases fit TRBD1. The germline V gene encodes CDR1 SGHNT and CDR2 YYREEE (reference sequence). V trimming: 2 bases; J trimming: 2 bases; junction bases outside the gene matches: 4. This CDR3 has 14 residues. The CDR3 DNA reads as TGTGCCAGCAGCTTAGGGACAGCTCCCTACGAGCAGTACTTC. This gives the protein CASSLGTAPYEQYF. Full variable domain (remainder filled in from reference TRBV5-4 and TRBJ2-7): ETGVTQSPTHLIKTRGQQVTLRCSSQSGHNTVSWYQQALGQGPQFIFQYYREEENGRGNFPPRFSGLQFPNYSSELNVNALELDDSALYLCASSLGTAPYEQYFGPGTRLTVT.

This CDR3 reads CASSQRTSGGKNEQFF. CDR3 DNA: TGTGCCAGCAGCCAAAGGACTAGCGGGGGGAAGAATGAGCAGTTCTTC. The chain joins TRBV3-1 (or the pseudogene TRBV3-2) to TRBJ2-1; 14 bases are shared with TRBD2. The CDR3 covers 16 residues. The germline V gene encodes CDR1 LGHDT and CDR2 YNNKEL (reference sequence). The V segment lost 2 bases and the J segment 7 bases; nucleotides outside the gene matches: 4.

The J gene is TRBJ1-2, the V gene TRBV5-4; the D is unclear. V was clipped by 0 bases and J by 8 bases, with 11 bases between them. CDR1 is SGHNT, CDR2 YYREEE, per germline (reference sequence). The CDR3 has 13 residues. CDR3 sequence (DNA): TGTGCCAGCAGCTTGGACTCCCCCGCCGGCTACACCTTC. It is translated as CASSLDSPAGYTF.

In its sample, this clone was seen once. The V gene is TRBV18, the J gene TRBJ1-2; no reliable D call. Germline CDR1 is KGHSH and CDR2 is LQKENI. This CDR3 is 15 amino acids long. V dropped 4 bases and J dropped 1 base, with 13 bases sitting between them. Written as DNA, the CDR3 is TGTGCCAGCTCACTCCAGTCTGAGAGTAACTATGGCTACACCTTC. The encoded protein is CASSLQSESNYGYTF.

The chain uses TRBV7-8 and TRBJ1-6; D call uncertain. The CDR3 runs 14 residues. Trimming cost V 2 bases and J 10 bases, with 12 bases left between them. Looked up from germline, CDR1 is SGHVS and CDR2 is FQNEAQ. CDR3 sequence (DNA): TGTGCCAGCAGCTTAAGTGGTACTTGGTCACCCCTCCACTTT. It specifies CASSLSGTWSPLHF.

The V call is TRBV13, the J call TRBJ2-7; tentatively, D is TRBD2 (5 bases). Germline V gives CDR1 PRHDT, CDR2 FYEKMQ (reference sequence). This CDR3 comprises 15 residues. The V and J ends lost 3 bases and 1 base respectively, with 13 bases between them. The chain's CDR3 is CASSFEGSRSYEQYF. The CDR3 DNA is TGTGCCAGCAGCTTCGAAGGGAGTAGGTCCTACGAGCAGTACTTC.

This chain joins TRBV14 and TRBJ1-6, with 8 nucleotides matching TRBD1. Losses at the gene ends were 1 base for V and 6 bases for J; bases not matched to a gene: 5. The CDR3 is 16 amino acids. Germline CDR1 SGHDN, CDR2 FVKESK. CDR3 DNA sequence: TGTGCCAGCAGCCAAGTCAGGGGGCGGATTAATTCACCCCTCCACTTT. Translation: CASSQVRGRINSPLHF. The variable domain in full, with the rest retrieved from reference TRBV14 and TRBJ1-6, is EAGVTQFPSHSVIEKGQTVTLRCDPISGHDNLYWYRRVMGKEIKFLLHFVKESKQDESGMPNNRFLAERTGGTYSTLKVQPAELEDSGVYFCASSQVRGRINSPLHFGNGTRLTVT.

CDR3 protein: CATSGTPGRQMNTEAFF. Here the CDR3 DNA reads TGTGCCACCAGCGGCACCCCAGGGAGACAGATGAACACTGAAGCTTTCTTT. This chain joins TRBV15 and TRBJ1-1; possibly TRBD1 for D (5 bases). V lost 5 bases and J lost 0, with 19 bases in between. The CDR3 extends over 17 amino acids. CDR1 LNHNV and CDR2 YYDKDF come from the germline V gene (reference sequence).

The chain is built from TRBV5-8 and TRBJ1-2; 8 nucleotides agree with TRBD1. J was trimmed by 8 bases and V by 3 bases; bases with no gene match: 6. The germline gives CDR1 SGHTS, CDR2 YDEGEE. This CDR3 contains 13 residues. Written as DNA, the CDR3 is TGTGCCAGCAGCTGGACAGGGTACAGCGGCTACACCTTC. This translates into CASSWTGYSGYTF.